This T cell receptor (beta chain) was documented in a study of T cells in women clearing cervical HPV infection. About the research overall: Cases were women with histologically confirmed HPV16-related CIN3 or worse, including a couple of invasive cancers. Controls gave blood once infection was undetectable; cases at lesion identification. Regarding the study as a whole: CIN3+ cases had significantly higher TCR repertoire richness than controls, but evenness did not differ.

As to this clone: The antigen is unknown. The CDR3 end is not reached by the read, which stops 3 residues before it; the germline J gene fills it in.

Trimming cost V 0 bases and J 1 base, with 12 bases left between them. Germline V gene data show CDR1 as SQVTM and CDR2 as ANQGSEA. This CDR3 contains 15 residues. Dot-blot hybridization genotyped cervical HPV amplified with MY09/MY11 PCR. Generated by immunoSEQ multiplex PCR, the TCRdb table keeps only in-frame clones and is missing some. Across approximately 32,000 clones, the top ten clones capture about 7% of the sample. Sample: blood buffy coat. The gene calls are TRBV29-1 and TRBJ2-5; possibly TRBD1 for D (6 bases). This TCR was sampled from a woman aged 18-70 years with a cervical HPV16 infection that either progressed to CIN3+ or cleared (not recorded which). CDR3 DNA, as far as it was read: TGCAGCGTTGAAGATCCGGGACAATTCCAAGAGACC. This encodes CSVEDPGQFQET. From start to end, the CDR3 is CSVEDPGQFQETQYF.